The 21 T cell receptor beta chains presented below share a single source sample, sequenced in a study of identical twins. TCRdb re-called the 5' RACE reads with MiXCR, one entry per CDR3 protein. The data show some 900,000 distinct CDR3 sequences, approximately 13% seen once. These same data were also listed under a study on yellow fever vaccine responses in identical twins.

Sequenced input: PBMCs. The receptors were sampled from a woman younger than 30 in good health.

This clonotype came up a few times. The J gene is TRBJ2-1, the V gene TRBV20-1, with 12 bases fitting TRBD2. Germline V gene data show CDR1 as DFQATT and CDR2 as SNEGSKA (reference sequence). The V segment lost 5 bases and the J segment 8 bases; nucleotides outside the gene matches: 10. The CDR3 spans 15 residues. CDR3 sequence: CSAGESSGRAYEQFF. The CDR3 nucleotides are TGCAGTGCTGGGGAATCTAGCGGGAGGGCCTATGAGCAGTTCTTC.

This clonotype was counted only a few times. The chain employs TRBV28 and TRBJ1-3; unclear D gene. The germline V gene has CDR1 MDHEN and CDR2 SYDVKM. V was cut by 2 bases and J by 4 bases, with 21 bases left in between. The CDR3 has 18 amino acids. The DNA for the CDR3 is TGTGCCAGCAGTTTAAGTTTTGGCAGGAGAGTCCTCGGAAACACCATATATTTT. Translated: CASSLSFGRRVLGNTIYF.

The rearrangement joins TRBV7-9 to TRBJ2-3; D may match TRBD1 or TRBD2 (5 bases each). Trimming shortened V by 5 bases and J by 0 bases, and 12 bases separated the two germline ends. The CDR3 totals 15 residues. Per germline, CDR1 SEHNR and CDR2 FQNEAQ (reference sequence). The CDR3 DNA reads as TGTGCCAGCAGCGACCTGGGACGAAGCACAGATACGCAGTATTTT. Amino acid sequence: CASSDLGRSTDTQYF.

This clonotype was counted only a few times. V and J are TRBV7-8 and TRBJ1-1; possibly TRBD1 for D (5 bases). Trimming left V 3 bases short and J 0 bases short, with 14 bases between. The germline CDR1 and CDR2 sequences are SGHVS and FQNEAQ. This CDR3 has 16 residues. CDR3 amino acids: CASSFQRLGVNTEAFF. CDR3 DNA sequence: TGTGCCAGCAGCTTCCAGCGTTTAGGGGTGAACACTGAAGCTTTCTTT.

This clonotype was observed a few times. This chain links TRBV24-1 with TRBJ2-1; 8 positions agree with TRBD1. The CDR3 covers 14 residues. J was trimmed by 6 bases and V by 9 bases; bases with no gene match: 9. Germline V gives CDR1 KGHDR, CDR2 SFDVKD. CDR3 loop: CATAQGATRNEQFF. CDR3 bases: TGTGCCACCGCTCAGGGGGCAACTCGCAATGAGCAGTTCTTC.

There are many counts of this clonotype. The CDR3 spells CASRSSGSINEQFF. The CDR3 DNA sequence: TGTGCCAGCAGAAGTAGCGGGAGTATCAATGAGCAGTTCTTC. The J gene is TRBJ2-1, the V gene TRBV11-2; TRBD2 aligns across 9 bases. The CDR3 extends over 14 amino acids. V gave up 6 bases and J gave up 6 bases; unmatched junction bases: 6. Germline V gene lookup returns CDR1 SGHAT and CDR2 FQNNGV.

V and J are TRBV6-2 or TRBV6-3 and TRBJ2-3, with D unclear. The length of the CDR3 is 14 residues. V was clipped by 3 bases and J by 8 bases, with 15 bases between them. Germline V gene lookup returns CDR1 MNHEY and CDR2 SVGEGT. The CDR3 DNA follows: TGTGCCAGCAGTTATCCTGACCAGGATGGTACGCAGTATTTT. As protein: CASSYPDQDGTQYF.

This clonotype was counted only a few times. The V and J genes are TRBV5-1 and TRBJ2-3; the D gene is possibly TRBD1 (5 bases). The CDR3 totals 14 residues. V dropped 0 bases and J dropped 4 bases, with 9 bases sitting between them. In germline, CDR1 is SGHRS, CDR2 YFSETQ. The CDR3 sequence: CASSLVRVSDTQYF. The CDR3 DNA reads as TGCGCCAGCAGCTTGGTCAGGGTGTCAGATACGCAGTATTTT.

The rearrangement joins TRBV7-7 to TRBJ2-2; D possibly matches TRBD1 or TRBD2 (5 bases each). This CDR3 has 15 amino acids. CDR1 is SSHAT and CDR2 is FNYEAQ in the germline V gene (reference sequence). V lost 5 bases to trimming and J lost 3 bases, with 13 bases between them. The CDR3 reads CASSAGTVHTGELFF. In nucleotides, the CDR3 is TGTGCCAGCAGCGCTGGGACCGTCCACACCGGGGAGCTGTTTTTT.

The V call is TRBV5-1, the J call TRBJ1-1; D perhaps matches TRBD1 (5 bases). Looked up from germline, CDR1 is SGHRS and CDR2 is YFSETQ. This CDR3 has 12 amino acids. Trimming removed 4 bases from V and 7 bases from J, with 11 bases in between. The CDR3 reads CASSNVGGEAFF. The CDR3 nucleotides read TGCGCCAGCAGCAACGTCGGGGGTGAAGCTTTCTTT.

The chain couples TRBV28 to TRBJ2-7, with 12 bases identical to TRBD2. Losses at the gene ends were 6 bases for V and 1 base for J; bases not matched to a gene: 4. Germline lookup yields CDR1 MDHEN and CDR2 SYDVKM. There are 15 residues in the CDR3. CDR3 region: CASRPTSGGSYEQYV. In DNA form, the CDR3 reads TGTGCCAGCAGGCCCACTAGCGGGGGGTCCTACGAGCAGTACGTC.

This clonotype was counted ten times or more. The V gene is TRBV5-1, the J gene TRBJ1-2, with a weak D call TRBD1 (5 bases). The germline V gene encodes CDR1 SGHRS and CDR2 YFSETQ. V was clipped by 5 bases and J by 1 base, with 12 bases between them. The CDR3 has 14 amino acids. The CDR3 coding sequence is TGCGCCAGCAGAGAGGGACGAAGTAACTATGGCTACACCTTC. This translates into CASREGRSNYGYTF.

This clonotype has just a few counts. The chain is built from TRBV12-3 or TRBV12-4 and TRBJ2-2; 8 nucleotides align to TRBD1. V lost 5 bases and J lost 1; bases outside the gene matches: 9. The CDR3 has 17 residues. CDR3 nucleotides: TGTGCCAGCAGTACCCCAGGACAGGGAAAGAACACCGGGGAGCTGTTTTTT. Protein: CASSTPGQGKNTGELFF.

This clonotype was recorded at least ten times. The chain has TRBV12-3 or TRBV12-4 and TRBJ1-2, with D possibly matching TRBD1 (5 bases). CDR3 length: 13 residues. V was cut by 5 bases and J by 2 bases, with 9 bases left in between. The chain's CDR3 is CASSPQENYGYTF. CDR3 nucleotide sequence: TGTGCCAGCAGTCCACAGGAAAACTATGGCTACACCTTC.

J is TRBJ2-2 and V is TRBV6-1; TRBD1 matches 12 bases. V was clipped by 6 bases and J by 2 bases; unmatched bases: 7. CDR1 is MNHNS and CDR2 is SASEGT in the germline V gene. The CDR3 loop spans 17 amino acids. The DNA of the CDR3 is TGTGCCAGCAGACCTCCCGGGACAGGGGGCAACACCGGGGAGCTGTTTTTT. This codes for CASRPPGTGGNTGELFF.

This clonotype was counted only a few times. The chain employs TRBV6-5 and TRBJ2-7, with a possible D match to TRBD1 (5 bases). The ends were cut back, 0 bases at V and 3 bases at J, with 15 bases in the middle. Germline CDR1 and CDR2: MNHEY and SVGAGI. There are 16 residues in the CDR3. CDR3 sequence: CASSYSGQGPLYEQYF. The CDR3, as DNA: TGTGCCAGCAGTTACTCGGGGCAGGGTCCCCTCTACGAGCAGTACTTC.

The table lists this clonotype with a few counts. V and J are TRBV2 and TRBJ2-1; D is perhaps TRBD1 (6 bases). V was pared by 1 base and J by 2 bases, with 9 bases between. This CDR3 contains 15 residues. Germline V gene data show CDR1 as SNHLY and CDR2 as FYNNEI. CDR3 bases: TGTGCCAGCAGTGAAGTTGGGGGCGCCTACAATGAGCAGTTCTTC. Translated: CASSEVGGAYNEQFF.

This clonotype was detected ten times or more. The chain is built from TRBV29-1 and TRBJ2-5; D uncertain. The V end lost 4 bases, the J end lost 1 base, and 4 bases lay between the germline ends. Germline V gene lookup returns CDR1 SQVTM and CDR2 ANQGSEA. The CDR3 contains 11 residues. This CDR3 is CSVGSQETQYF. Here the CDR3 DNA reads TGCAGCGTTGGCAGCCAAGAGACCCAGTACTTC. The entire variable domain, with the rest obtained from reference TRBV29-1 and TRBJ2-5, is as follows: SAVISQKPSRDICQRGTSLTIQCQVDSQVTMMFWYRQQPGQSLTLIATANQGSEATYESGFVIDKFPISRPNLTFSTLTVSNMSPEDSSIYLCSVGSQETQYFGPGTRLLVL.

This clonotype came up a few times. The chain combines TRBV10-3 with TRBJ1-5, with D possibly being TRBD1 (5 bases). The CDR3 runs to 12 residues. V was shortened by 8 bases and J by 3 bases, with 8 bases between the two germline ends. The germline V gene has CDR1 ENHRY and CDR2 SYGVKD. The chain's CDR3 is CAIGTDNQPQHF. As DNA, the CDR3 is TGTGCCATCGGGACGGACAATCAGCCCCAGCATTTT.

This clonotype was observed a few times. V and J are TRBV10-3 and TRBJ2-5; D is uncertain. CDR3 length: 15 amino acids. Germline values: CDR1 ENHRY, CDR2 SYGVKD. Deletions cut 0 bases from V and 2 bases from J, with 10 bases between. The CDR3 sequence: CAISESWQRQETQYF. For the CDR3, the DNA is TGTGCCATCAGTGAGTCGTGGCAGAGACAAGAGACCCAGTACTTC.

Many counts were recorded for this clonotype. The chain carries TRBV12-3 or TRBV12-4 and TRBJ2-2; maybe TRBD2 (6 bases). V was cut by 8 bases and J by 2 bases, with 15 bases left in between. This CDR3 has 15 amino acids. The CDR3 is CASRGLAENTGELFF. For the CDR3, the DNA is TGTGCCAGCCGAGGATTAGCGGAAAACACCGGGGAGCTGTTTTTT.